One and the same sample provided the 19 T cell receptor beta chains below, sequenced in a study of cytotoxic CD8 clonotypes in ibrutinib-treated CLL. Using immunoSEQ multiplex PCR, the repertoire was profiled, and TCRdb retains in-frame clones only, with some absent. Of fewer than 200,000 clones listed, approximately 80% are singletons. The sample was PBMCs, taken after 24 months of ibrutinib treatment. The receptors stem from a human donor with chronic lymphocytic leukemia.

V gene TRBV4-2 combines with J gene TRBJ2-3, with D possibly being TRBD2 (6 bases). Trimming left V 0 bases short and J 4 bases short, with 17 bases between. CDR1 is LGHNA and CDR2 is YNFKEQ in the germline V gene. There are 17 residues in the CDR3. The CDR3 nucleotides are TGTGCCAGCAGCCAAGATCGGATCATCGGGAGCCCAGATACGCAGTATTTT. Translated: CASSQDRIIGSPDTQYF.

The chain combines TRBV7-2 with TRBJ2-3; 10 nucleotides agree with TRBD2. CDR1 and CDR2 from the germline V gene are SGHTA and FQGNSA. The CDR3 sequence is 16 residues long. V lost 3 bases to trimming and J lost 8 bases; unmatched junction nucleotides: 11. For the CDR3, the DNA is TGTGCCAGCAGCTTGAGCGGGAGGGCCCTCGGTGGTACGCAGTATTTT. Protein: CASSLSGRALGGTQYF.

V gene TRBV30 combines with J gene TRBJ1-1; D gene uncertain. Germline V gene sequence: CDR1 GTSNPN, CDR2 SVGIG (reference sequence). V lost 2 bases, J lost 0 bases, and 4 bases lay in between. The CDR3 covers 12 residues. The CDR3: CAWSRLNTEAFF. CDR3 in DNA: TGTGCCTGGAGTAGATTGAACACTGAAGCTTTCTTT.

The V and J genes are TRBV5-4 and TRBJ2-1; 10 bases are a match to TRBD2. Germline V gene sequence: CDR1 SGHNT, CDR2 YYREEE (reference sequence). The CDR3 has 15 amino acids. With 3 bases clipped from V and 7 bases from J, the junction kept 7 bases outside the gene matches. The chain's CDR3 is CASSSQRGGMNEQFF. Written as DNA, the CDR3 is TGTGCCAGCAGCTCCCAGCGGGGGGGCATGAATGAGCAGTTCTTC. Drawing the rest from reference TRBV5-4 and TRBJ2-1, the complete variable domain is ETGVTQSPTHLIKTRGQQVTLRCSSQSGHNTVSWYQQALGQGPQFIFQYYREEENGRGNFPPRFSGLQFPNYSSELNVNALELDDSALYLCASSSQRGGMNEQFFGPGTRLTVL.

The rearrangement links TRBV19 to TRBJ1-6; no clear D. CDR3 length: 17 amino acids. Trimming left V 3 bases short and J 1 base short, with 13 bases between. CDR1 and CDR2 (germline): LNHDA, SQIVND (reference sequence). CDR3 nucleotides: TGTGCCAGTAGTATGAGCGGGGTAGCGTCCTATAATTCACCCCTCCACTTT. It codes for CASSMSGVASYNSPLHF.

The CDR3 DNA reads TGTGCCAGCAGTTTCCTCGGGTACCAAGAGACCCAGTACTTC. Its protein is CASSFLGYQETQYF. The rearrangement links TRBV28 to TRBJ2-5, with D unresolved. The CDR3 sequence is 14 residues long. CDR1 and CDR2 from the germline V gene are MDHEN and SYDVKM. V was trimmed by 3 bases and J by 0 bases, leaving 8 bases between them.

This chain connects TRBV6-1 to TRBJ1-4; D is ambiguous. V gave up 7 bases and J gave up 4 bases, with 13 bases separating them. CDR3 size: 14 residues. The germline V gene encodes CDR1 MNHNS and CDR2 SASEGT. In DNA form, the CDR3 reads TGTGCCAGCACGGGTCAGGCCTTTAATGAAAAACTGTTTTTT. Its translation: CASTGQAFNEKLFF.

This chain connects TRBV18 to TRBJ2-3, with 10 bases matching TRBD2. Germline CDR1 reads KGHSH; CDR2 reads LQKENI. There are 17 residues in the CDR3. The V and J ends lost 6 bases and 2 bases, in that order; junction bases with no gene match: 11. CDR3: CASSPNLAGVSTDTQYF. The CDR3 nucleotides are TGTGCCAGCTCGCCAAACCTAGCGGGAGTATCCACAGATACGCAGTATTTT.

The CDR3 loop is CASSLDSGTATSEQYF. DNA for the CDR3: TGTGCCAGCAGTTTAGATAGCGGGACCGCAACGAGCGAGCAGTACTTC. The rearrangement uses TRBV28 and TRBJ2-7, with 8 bases lining up with TRBD2. CDR1 and CDR2 (germline): MDHEN, SYDVKM. This CDR3 region has 16 residues. The V gene end was trimmed by 2 bases and the J gene end by 6 bases; junction bases not matched to a gene: 12.

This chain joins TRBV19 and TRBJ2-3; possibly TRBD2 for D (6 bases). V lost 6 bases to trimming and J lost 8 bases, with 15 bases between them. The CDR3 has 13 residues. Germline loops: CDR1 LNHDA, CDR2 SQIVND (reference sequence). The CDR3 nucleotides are TGTGCCAGTAGACCGGAGGGCCGAGGTACGCAGTATTTT. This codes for CASRPEGRGTQYF.

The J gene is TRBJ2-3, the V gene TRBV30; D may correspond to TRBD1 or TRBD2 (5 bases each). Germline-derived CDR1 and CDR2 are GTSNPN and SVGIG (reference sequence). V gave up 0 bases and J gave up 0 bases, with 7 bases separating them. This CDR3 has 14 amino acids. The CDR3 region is CAWSVGGSTDTQYF. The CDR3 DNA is TGTGCCTGGAGTGTTGGGGGAAGCACAGATACGCAGTATTTT.

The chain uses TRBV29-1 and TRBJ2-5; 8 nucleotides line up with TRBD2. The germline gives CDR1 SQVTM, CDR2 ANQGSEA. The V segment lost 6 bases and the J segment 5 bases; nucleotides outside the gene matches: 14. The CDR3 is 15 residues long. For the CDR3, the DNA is TGCAGCGTCCCCGGGGGGGCGACCTTCAAGGAGACCCAGTACTTC. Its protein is CSVPGGATFKETQYF.

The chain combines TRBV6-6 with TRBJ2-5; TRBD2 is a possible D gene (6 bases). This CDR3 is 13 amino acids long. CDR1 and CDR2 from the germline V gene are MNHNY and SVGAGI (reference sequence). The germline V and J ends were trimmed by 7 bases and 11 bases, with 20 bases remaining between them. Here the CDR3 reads CASIPSGSPAQYF. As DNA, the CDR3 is TGTGCCAGCATCCCCTCCGGGAGCCCAGCTCAGTACTTC.

The CDR3 sequence: CASSQEGQESYEQYF. CDR3 coding DNA: TGCGCCAGCAGCCAAGAGGGACAGGAGTCCTACGAGCAGTACTTC. V and J are TRBV4-3 and TRBJ2-7; 8 positions match TRBD1. This CDR3 has 15 residues. V was pared by 0 bases and J by 1 base, with 2 bases of the junction left unmatched. Germline V CDR1 and CDR2: LGHNA, YSLEER.

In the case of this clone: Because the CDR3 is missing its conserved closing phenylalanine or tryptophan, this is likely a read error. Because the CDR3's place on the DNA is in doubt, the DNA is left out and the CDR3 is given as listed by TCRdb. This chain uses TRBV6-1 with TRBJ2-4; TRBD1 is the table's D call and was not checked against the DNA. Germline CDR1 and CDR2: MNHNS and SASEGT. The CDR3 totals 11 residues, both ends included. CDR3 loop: CASSGQGSHLL.

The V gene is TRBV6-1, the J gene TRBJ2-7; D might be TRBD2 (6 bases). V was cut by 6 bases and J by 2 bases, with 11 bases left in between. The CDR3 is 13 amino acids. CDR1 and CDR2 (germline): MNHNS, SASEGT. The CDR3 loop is CASRIAATYEQYF. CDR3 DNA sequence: TGTGCCAGCAGAATAGCGGCTACCTACGAGCAGTACTTC.

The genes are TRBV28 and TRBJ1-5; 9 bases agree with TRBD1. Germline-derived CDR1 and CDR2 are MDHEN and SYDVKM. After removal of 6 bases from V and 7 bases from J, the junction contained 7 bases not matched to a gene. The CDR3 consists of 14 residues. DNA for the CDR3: TGTGCCAGCAGCTATGGGACAGGGAGCCAGCCCCAGCATTTT. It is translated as CASSYGTGSQPQHF.

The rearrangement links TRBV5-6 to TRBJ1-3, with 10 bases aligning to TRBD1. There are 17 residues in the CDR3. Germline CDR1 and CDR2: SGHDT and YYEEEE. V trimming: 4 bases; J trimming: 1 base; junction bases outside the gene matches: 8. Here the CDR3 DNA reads TGTGCCAGCAGCGTATACCGGGACAGGGGATCTGGAAACACCATATATTTT. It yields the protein CASSVYRDRGSGNTIYF.

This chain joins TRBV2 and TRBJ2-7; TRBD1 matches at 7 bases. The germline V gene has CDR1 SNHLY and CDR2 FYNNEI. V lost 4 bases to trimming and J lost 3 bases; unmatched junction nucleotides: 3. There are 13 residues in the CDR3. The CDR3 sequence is CASSVNRGYEQYF. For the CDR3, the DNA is TGTGCCAGCAGTGTGAACAGGGGCTACGAGCAGTACTTC.